These T cell receptor beta chains were read from a single sample in a study of blood T cell repertoires in COVID-19. Measured with immunoSEQ multiplex PCR; TCRdb has only the in-frame clones, and not every one. The sample lists tens of thousands of clones, more than 75% occurring once. Sequenced input: peripheral blood. These receptors were collected from a woman older than 75 with active or convalescent COVID-19. CDR3s include the opening cysteine and the closing phenylalanine or tryptophan. D genes are given only for firm matches. Part of the rows lack a size; the others show once, few, many or a class for expanded clones.

. | TRBJ1-5 | TRBV6-2/TRBV6-3 | . | 15 | CASSYAGIVTQPQHF | TGTGCCAGCAGTTACGCAGGGATCGTGACTCAGCCCCAGCATTTT
. | TRBJ2-3 | TRBV7-2 | TRBD2 | 18 | CASSSYPGTRGLRGTQYF | TGTGCCAGCAGCTCATATCCCGGGACTAGGGGACTCCGGGGTACGCAGTATTTT
. | TRBJ1-5 | TRBV7-6 | . | 14 | CASSLNFGTGPQHF | TGTGCCAGCAGCTTAAACTTTGGTACGGGGCCCCAGCATTTT
. | TRBJ2-5 | TRBV10-3 | TRBD1 | 14 | CAISEEGAVETQYF | TGTGCCATCAGTGAAGAGGGGGCCGTAGAGACCCAGTACTTC
. | TRBJ1-4 | TRBV3-1/TRBV3-2 | . | 14 | CASSQGTANEKLFF | TGTGCCAGCAGCCAAGGGACAGCTAATGAAAAACTGTTTTTT
once | TRBJ2-1 | TRBV5-4 | . | 15 | CASSRSGGGYNEQFF | TGTGCCAGCAGCCGCTCAGGGGGAGGCTACAATGAGCAGTTCTTC
. | TRBJ1-2 | TRBV10-1 | . | 13 | CASSDSMTDGYTF | TGCGCCAGCAGTGACTCGATGACAGATGGCTACACCTTC
. | TRBJ2-5 | TRBV10-3 | TRBD1 | 15 | CAISHGTGGEETQYF | TGTGCCATCAGCCATGGGACAGGGGGTGAAGAGACCCAGTACTTC
. | TRBJ2-5 | TRBV3-1/TRBV3-2 | TRBD2 | 16 | CASSLPLGLGQETQYF | TGTGCCAGCAGCCTCCCCCTCGGACTAGGGCAAGAGACCCAGTACTTC
. | TRBJ2-6 | TRBV28 | . | 14 | CASGQVSGANVLTF | TGTGCCAGCGGTCAGGTCTCTGGGGCCAACGTCCTGACTTTC
. | TRBJ2-1 | TRBV6-5 | . | 14 | CASCGGEPYNEQFF | TGTGCCAGCTGCGGCGGGGAGCCGTACAATGAGCAGTTCTTC
. | TRBJ1-4 | TRBV19 | . | 13 | CASREGPYEKLFF | TGTGCCAGTAGAGAGGGTCCTTATGAAAAACTGTTTTTT
. | TRBJ1-2 | TRBV5-5 | TRBD1 | 16 | CASNRGQDRGLGGYTF | TGTGCCAGCAATCGGGGTCAGGACAGGGGGCTTGGTGGCTACACCTTC
. | TRBJ2-7 | TRBV29-1 | . | 16 | CSVGIRGAPLIYEQYF | TGCAGCGTTGGAATCCGGGGGGCCCCTTTAATCTACGAGCAGTACTTC
. | TRBJ2-1 | TRBV7-2 | . | 14 | CASSPSWRGYEQFF | TGTGCCAGCAGCCCCTCTTGGAGGGGCTATGAGCAGTTCTTC
once | TRBJ2-2 | TRBV7-9 | TRBD1 | 18 | CASSLRGGQGANTGELFF | TGTGCCAGCAGCCTAAGGGGAGGACAGGGGGCGAACACCGGGGAGCTGTTTTTT
. | TRBJ2-3 | TRBV14 | TRBD2 | 17 | CASSQRTGTSGTDTQYF | TGTGCCAGCAGCCAACGCACCGGGACTAGCGGCACAGATACGCAGTATTTT
. | TRBJ1-6 | TRBV20-1 | . | 15 | CSASLQSSYNSPLHF | TGCAGTGCTAGTTTACAGAGCTCCTATAATTCACCCCTCCACTTT
few | TRBJ1-1 | TRBV7-3 | . | 15 | CASSLMPGSNTEAFF | TGTGCCAGCAGCTTAATGCCGGGGAGTAACACTGAAGCTTTCTTT
. | TRBJ1-1 | TRBV29-1 | . | 13 | CSVRHQGWTEAFF | TGCAGCGTCCGACACCAGGGTTGGACTGAAGCTTTCTTT
. | TRBJ2-1 | TRBV6-7 | . | 14 | CASSLPLPYNEQFF | TGTGCCAGCAGTTTACCGCTACCCTACAATGAGCAGTTCTTC
once | TRBJ1-5 | TRBV27 | . | 15 | CASSDLGGIGQPQHF | TGTGCCAGCAGTGACCTCGGGGGTATCGGGCAGCCCCAGCATTTT
. | TRBJ1-1 | TRBV5-1 | TRBD1 | 17 | CASSLRGTGRLNTEAFF | TGCGCCAGCAGCTTGAGGGGGACAGGTCGGTTAAACACTGAAGCTTTCTTT
. | TRBJ2-2 | TRBV12-3/TRBV12-4 | . | 11 | CASSPMGELFF | TGTGCCAGCAGCCCTATGGGGGAGCTGTTTTTT
. | TRBJ1-5 | TRBV7-6 | . | 19 | CASNLSRQVDYTSNQPQHF | TGTGCCAGCAACCTTTCACGACAGGTCGATTATACAAGCAATCAGCCCCAGCATTTT
. | TRBJ1-1 | TRBV30 | TRBD1 | 14 | CAWRLKGANTEAFF | TGTGCCTGGAGATTGAAGGGGGCGAACACTGAAGCTTTCTTT
. | TRBJ2-7 | TRBV5-1 | TRBD2 | 15 | CASSLYRSPGGEQYF | TGCGCCAGCAGCCTCTACAGGTCTCCGGGGGGCGAGCAGTACTTC
. | TRBJ1-5 | TRBV18 | . | 12 | CASSPADQPQHF | TGTGCCAGCTCACCAGCAGATCAGCCCCAGCATTTT
. | TRBJ2-5 | TRBV27 | . | 13 | CASSFRVQETQYF | TGTGCCAGCAGTTTTCGGGTCCAAGAGACCCAGTACTTC
. | TRBJ2-3 | TRBV7-8 | . | 13 | CASSFGGTDTQYF | TGTGCCAGCAGCTTCGGGGGTACAGATACGCAGTATTTT
. | TRBJ1-1 | TRBV4-1 | TRBD1 | 15 | CASSPPTGGDTEAFF | TGCGCCAGCAGCCCGCCGACAGGGGGAGACACTGAAGCTTTCTTT
. | TRBJ2-2 | TRBV5-1 | TRBD2 | 17 | CASSYGPGGATTGELFF | TGCGCCAGCAGCTATGGGCCCGGGGGGGCCACAACCGGGGAGCTGTTTTTT
. | TRBJ2-1 | TRBV5-4 | TRBD1 | 14 | CASSFRGGHNEQFF | TGTGCCAGCAGCTTTCGAGGGGGCCACAATGAGCAGTTCTTC
. | TRBJ2-2 | TRBV28 | . | 13 | CASKVGLSGELFF | TGTGCCAGCAAGGTGGGACTGTCCGGGGAGCTGTTTTTT
few | TRBJ1-1 | TRBV30 | . | 13 | CAWSEQLNTEAFF | TGTGCCTGGAGTGAACAGTTGAACACTGAAGCTTTCTTT
. | TRBJ1-1 | TRBV6-4 | . | 10 | CARRPMMAFF | TGTGCCAGGCGCCCGATGATGGCTTTCTTT
. | TRBJ2-2 | TRBV27 | TRBD2 | 15 | CATAGLAGDTGELFF | TGTGCCACCGCGGGACTAGCGGGGGACACCGGGGAGCTGTTTTTT
. | TRBJ1-1 | TRBV2 | . | 16 | CASSEQGNLGGTEAFF | TGTGCCAGCAGTGAACAGGGGAACTTAGGGGGAACTGAAGCTTTCTTT
. | TRBJ2-3 | TRBV5-6 | TRBD2 | 15 | CASSLDSGSTDTQYF | TGTGCCAGCAGCTTGGATAGCGGGAGCACAGATACGCAGTATTTT
. | TRBJ1-1 | TRBV9 | TRBD1 | 14 | CASSTTGFNTEAFF | TGTGCCAGCAGCACGACAGGGTTCAACACTGAAGCTTTCTTT
. | TRBJ2-5 | TRBV27 | . | 10 | CAVGRETQYF | TGTGCCGTGGGGCGGGAGACCCAGTACTTC
. | TRBJ1-1 | TRBV10-1 | . | 17 | CASSESGAGERGTEAFF | TGCGCCAGCAGTGAGTCCGGGGCGGGAGAACGGGGCACTGAAGCTTTCTTT
. | TRBJ2-6 | TRBV15 | . | 15 | CATSPPFYWANVLTF | TGTGCCACCAGCCCTCCCTTTTACTGGGCCAACGTCCTGACTTTC